This T cell receptor beta chain was retrieved from a study of post-analysis software for immune sequencing data. Study-level information: Clinical courses comprised relapsing-remitting, secondary progressive and progressive-relapsing multiple sclerosis. Overall study results and limits: Elevated frequency relative to controls characterized roughly 5 TRBV segments in patients, TRBV5-6, TRBV5-1 and TRBV20-1 among them.

V lost 6 bases and J 4 bases, leaving 12 bases between the germline ends. This CDR3 is 12 amino acids long. CDR1 is SQVTM, CDR2 ANQGSEA, per germline. cDNA libraries for TCR beta contained unique molecular identifiers. TCRdb independently ran MiXCR on the PCR reads; one entry per CDR3 protein. The sample has around 180,000 distinct CDR3 sequences; about 32% are singletons. A note on this clonotype: The antigen remains undetermined.

Source material: blood. This sequence joins TRBV29-1 and TRBJ1-2; no reliable D call. The TCR originated in a girl aged 10 to 17 with multiple sclerosis. CDR3 coding DNA: TGCAGCGTAAGTTCACACTTCTATGGCTACACCTTC. Its protein product is CSVSSHFYGYTF.